These T cell receptor beta chains were read from a single sample in a study of blood T cell repertoires in COVID-19. Assay: immunoSEQ multiplex PCR; the TCRdb copy retains only in-frame clones and omits some. Of tens of thousands of clones in the sample, about four fifths are singletons; the top ten hold about an eighth. Sequenced sample: peripheral blood. The receptors were sampled from a woman at least 80 years old with acute or convalescent COVID-19. Both conserved end residues are part of each CDR3. D genes are given only for firm matches. Clone sizes are given selectively: once, few, many, or a class where the clone is expanded.

cdr3_length: 15
j_call: TRBJ2-7
clone_size: .
v_call: TRBV2
d_call: TRBD2
cdr3_nt: TGTGCCAGCAGTGGACTAGCGGGAGGGTCCTACGAGCAGTACTTC
cdr3_aa: CASSGLAGGSYEQYF

cdr3_length: 13
j_call: TRBJ2-7
clone_size: once
v_call: TRBV12-3/TRBV12-4
d_call: TRBD1
cdr3_nt: TGTGCCAGCAGGGTGACAGGGTGGTACGAGCAGTACTTC
cdr3_aa: CASRVTGWYEQYF

cdr3_length: 15
j_call: TRBJ2-3
clone_size: .
v_call: TRBV7-9
d_call: TRBD2
cdr3_nt: TGTGCCAGCAGCTTAGGTGTGCGGGGGACAGATACGCAGTATTTT
cdr3_aa: CASSLGVRGTDTQYF

cdr3_length: 14
j_call: TRBJ2-4
clone_size: .
v_call: TRBV3-1/TRBV3-2
d_call: TRBD1
cdr3_nt: TGTGCCAGCAGCCAACCGGGACAGGGGCACATTCAGTACTTC
cdr3_aa: CASSQPGQGHIQYF

cdr3_length: 18
j_call: TRBJ2-2
clone_size: .
v_call: TRBV2
d_call: TRBD2
cdr3_nt: TGTGCCAGCAGCGCGGAAGTTGGACTAGCGGGAGGGCCGGGGGAGCTGTTTTTT
cdr3_aa: CASSAEVGLAGGPGELFF

cdr3_length: 15
j_call: TRBJ2-7
clone_size: .
v_call: TRBV5-6
d_call: .
cdr3_nt: TGTGCCAGCAGCTTGTTTTTTTGGGGCGTTTACGAGCAGTACTTC
cdr3_aa: CASSLFFWGVYEQYF

cdr3_length: 14
j_call: TRBJ1-2
clone_size: .
v_call: TRBV28
d_call: .
cdr3_nt: TGTGCCAGCTCTCTAGGGGGATTTAACTATGGCTACACCTTC
cdr3_aa: CASSLGGFNYGYTF

cdr3_length: 13
j_call: TRBJ2-5
clone_size: .
v_call: TRBV3-1/TRBV3-2
d_call: TRBD2
cdr3_nt: TGTGCCAGCACTCCAGCGGGAGGAGAGACCCAGTACTTC
cdr3_aa: CASTPAGGETQYF

cdr3_length: 14
j_call: TRBJ1-1
clone_size: .
v_call: TRBV7-8
d_call: TRBD1
cdr3_nt: TGTGCCAGCAGCAAACCGACAGGGCGGACTGAAGCTTTCTTT
cdr3_aa: CASSKPTGRTEAFF

cdr3_length: 15
j_call: TRBJ2-1
clone_size: .
v_call: TRBV7-9
d_call: .
cdr3_nt: TGTGCCAGCAGCTTAGGAGCCTACTCCTACAATGAGCAGTTCTTC
cdr3_aa: CASSLGAYSYNEQFF

cdr3_length: 15
j_call: TRBJ1-3
clone_size: .
v_call: TRBV7-2
d_call: .
cdr3_nt: TGTGCCAGCAGCTCTGGACTCAACTCTGGAAACACCATATATTTT
cdr3_aa: CASSSGLNSGNTIYF

cdr3_length: 15
j_call: TRBJ2-1
clone_size: .
v_call: TRBV7-2
d_call: TRBD2
cdr3_nt: TGTGCCAGCAGCTTATGGCGGGAGGGTGGGGATGAGCAGTTCTTC
cdr3_aa: CASSLWREGGDEQFF

cdr3_length: 17
j_call: TRBJ2-1
clone_size: .
v_call: TRBV5-1
d_call: TRBD2
cdr3_nt: TGCGCCAGCAGTGTCACCCTAGCGGGAGGTATCGGCAATGAGCAGTTCTTC
cdr3_aa: CASSVTLAGGIGNEQFF

cdr3_length: 13
j_call: TRBJ2-1
clone_size: .
v_call: TRBV2
d_call: .
cdr3_nt: TGTGCCAGCAGTCCCGACAGGGAGGATGAGCAGTTCTTC
cdr3_aa: CASSPDREDEQFF

cdr3_length: 13
j_call: TRBJ1-5
clone_size: few
v_call: TRBV7-6
d_call: .
cdr3_nt: TGTGCCAGCAGCTTAGGGGCGGGTCAGCCCCAGCATTTT
cdr3_aa: CASSLGAGQPQHF

cdr3_length: 13
j_call: TRBJ2-7
clone_size: few
v_call: TRBV12-3/TRBV12-4
d_call: .
cdr3_nt: TGTGCCAGCAGTTTGATGGGGGGATACGAGCAGTACTTC
cdr3_aa: CASSLMGGYEQYF

cdr3_length: 18
j_call: TRBJ2-7
clone_size: .
v_call: TRBV3-1/TRBV3-2
d_call: .
cdr3_nt: TGTGCCAGCAGCCAAACTACGCGGTGGGACGGGAGCGGTGACGAGCAGTACTTC
cdr3_aa: CASSQTTRWDGSGDEQYF

cdr3_length: 15
j_call: TRBJ2-3
clone_size: .
v_call: TRBV2
d_call: .
cdr3_nt: TGTGCCAGCAGTGAAGGGCGGGGCGGCACAGATACGCAGTATTTT
cdr3_aa: CASSEGRGGTDTQYF

cdr3_length: 16
j_call: TRBJ2-7
clone_size: .
v_call: TRBV11-2
d_call: .
cdr3_nt: TGTGCCAGCAGCCAAGTGGGCTTCCCAAGCTCCTACGAGCAGTACTTC
cdr3_aa: CASSQVGFPSSYEQYF

cdr3_length: 17
j_call: TRBJ1-5
clone_size: once
v_call: TRBV11-2
d_call: TRBD1
cdr3_nt: TGTGCCAGCAGCTTAAGCGATGGGACAGCTCCCAATCAGCCCCAGCATTTT
cdr3_aa: CASSLSDGTAPNQPQHF

cdr3_length: 15
j_call: TRBJ2-1
clone_size: .
v_call: TRBV9
d_call: TRBD2
cdr3_nt: TGTGCCAGCAGCGCCCTAGCGGGAGACTACAATGAGCAGTTCTTC
cdr3_aa: CASSALAGDYNEQFF

cdr3_length: 15
j_call: TRBJ2-7
clone_size: .
v_call: TRBV27
d_call: TRBD1
cdr3_nt: TGTGCCAGCTACCCAGGAGGGACAGGCCTCTACGAGCAGTACTTC
cdr3_aa: CASYPGGTGLYEQYF

cdr3_length: 17
j_call: TRBJ1-1
clone_size: .
v_call: TRBV11-2
d_call: TRBD1
cdr3_nt: TGTGCCAGCAGCTTAAGCGGACAGGGGCTAATTAACACTGAAGCTTTCTTT
cdr3_aa: CASSLSGQGLINTEAFF

cdr3_length: 14
j_call: TRBJ2-3
clone_size: .
v_call: TRBV9
d_call: .
cdr3_nt: TGTGCCAGCAGCACTAGCCCTAGCACAGATACGCAGTATTTT
cdr3_aa: CASSTSPSTDTQYF

cdr3_length: 14
j_call: TRBJ2-1
clone_size: .
v_call: TRBV7-3
d_call: .
cdr3_nt: TGTGCCAGCAGTCCAGTATTCACCTACAATGAGCAGTTCTTC
cdr3_aa: CASSPVFTYNEQFF

cdr3_length: 10
j_call: TRBJ1-2
clone_size: .
v_call: TRBV10-3
d_call: .
cdr3_nt: TGTGCCACAGGCCAGGGGGGCTACACCTTC
cdr3_aa: CATGQGGYTF

cdr3_length: 14
j_call: TRBJ1-5
clone_size: .
v_call: TRBV12-2
d_call: .
cdr3_nt: TGTGCAAGTCGCTTAGGGGGGCGAAATCAGCCCCAGCATTTT
cdr3_aa: CASRLGGRNQPQHF

cdr3_length: 17
j_call: TRBJ2-1
clone_size: few
v_call: TRBV27
d_call: TRBD2
cdr3_nt: TGTGCCAGCAGTTTCCGCCTTCTAGCGGGGAGTTTGGATGAGCAGTTCTTC
cdr3_aa: CASSFRLLAGSLDEQFF

cdr3_length: 14
j_call: TRBJ1-2
clone_size: .
v_call: TRBV5-1
d_call: .
cdr3_nt: TGCGCCAGCAGCTTGGCCAATGGACAGAATGGCTACACCTTC
cdr3_aa: CASSLANGQNGYTF

cdr3_length: 13
j_call: TRBJ1-4
clone_size: .
v_call: TRBV7-9
d_call: .
cdr3_nt: TGTGCCAGCAGCTGGCCGTCTAATGAAAAACTGTTTTTT
cdr3_aa: CASSWPSNEKLFF

cdr3_length: 12
j_call: TRBJ1-4
clone_size: once
v_call: TRBV11-2
d_call: .
cdr3_nt: TGTGCCAGCAGCTCTTTTAATGAAAAACTGTTTTTT
cdr3_aa: CASSSFNEKLFF

cdr3_length: 14
j_call: TRBJ2-7
clone_size: .
v_call: TRBV10-3
d_call: TRBD1
cdr3_nt: TGTGCCATCACCCCGGACAGGGGACCCTACGAGCAGTACTTC
cdr3_aa: CAITPDRGPYEQYF

cdr3_length: 14
j_call: TRBJ1-2
clone_size: few
v_call: TRBV5-1
d_call: .
cdr3_nt: TGCGCCAGCAGCTTGGTCCCTGACAAGTCAGGCTACACCTTC
cdr3_aa: CASSLVPDKSGYTF

cdr3_length: 15
j_call: TRBJ2-2
clone_size: .
v_call: TRBV7-8
d_call: .
cdr3_nt: TGTGCCAGCAGTCAGATGGAGGTAAAGTACGGGGAGCTGTTTTTT
cdr3_aa: CASSQMEVKYGELFF

cdr3_length: 16
j_call: TRBJ1-1
clone_size: few
v_call: TRBV10-3
d_call: .
cdr3_nt: TGTGCCATCAGTGCTGTTAAAACAGGGTGGAACACTGAAGCTTTCTTT
cdr3_aa: CAISAVKTGWNTEAFF

cdr3_length: 14
j_call: TRBJ2-5
clone_size: .
v_call: TRBV2
d_call: .
cdr3_nt: TGTGCCAGCAGTGAAGCGCAGGTATTTGAGACCCAGTACTTC
cdr3_aa: CASSEAQVFETQYF

cdr3_length: 14
j_call: TRBJ1-4
clone_size: .
v_call: TRBV2
d_call: TRBD1
cdr3_nt: TGTGCCAGCAGTGGGGACAGGGGTGGAGAAAAACTGTTTTTT
cdr3_aa: CASSGDRGGEKLFF

cdr3_length: 13
j_call: TRBJ1-2
clone_size: .
v_call: TRBV5-5
d_call: TRBD1
cdr3_nt: TGTGCCAGCAGCCTCGGGACAGGGGATAGGTACACCTTC
cdr3_aa: CASSLGTGDRYTF

cdr3_length: 14
j_call: TRBJ2-7
clone_size: .
v_call: TRBV2
d_call: TRBD2
cdr3_nt: TGTGCCAGCAGCCAAGCGGGAGCATCGGGTGAGCAGTACTTC
cdr3_aa: CASSQAGASGEQYF

cdr3_length: 16
j_call: TRBJ2-6
clone_size: .
v_call: TRBV7-3
d_call: .
cdr3_nt: TGTGCCAGCAGCTCGACAGGAAGCTCTGGGGCCAACGTCCTGACTTTC
cdr3_aa: CASSSTGSSGANVLTF

cdr3_length: 13
j_call: TRBJ1-1
clone_size: .
v_call: TRBV19
d_call: .
cdr3_nt: TGTGCCAGTAGTACGAGGCCGAACACTGAAGCTTTCTTT
cdr3_aa: CASSTRPNTEAFF

cdr3_length: 17
j_call: TRBJ2-3
clone_size: .
v_call: TRBV5-8
d_call: TRBD2
cdr3_nt: TGTGCCAGCAGCTTGGATCTAGCGGTCTTCCCTCCAGATACGCAGTATTTT
cdr3_aa: CASSLDLAVFPPDTQYF

cdr3_length: 14
j_call: TRBJ1-1
clone_size: .
v_call: TRBV7-2
d_call: TRBD1
cdr3_nt: TGTGCCAGCAGCTTACGGACAGGGAGGACTGAAGCTTTCTTT
cdr3_aa: CASSLRTGRTEAFF

cdr3_length: 16
j_call: TRBJ2-7
clone_size: .
v_call: TRBV6-2/TRBV6-3
d_call: TRBD1
cdr3_nt: TGTGCCAGCAGTTCCCCTAAATTTTCGACAGGGTACGAGCAGTACTTC
cdr3_aa: CASSSPKFSTGYEQYF

cdr3_length: 15
j_call: TRBJ2-1
clone_size: .
v_call: TRBV10-3
d_call: TRBD2
cdr3_nt: TGTGCCATCAGTGAGCTTAGCGGGATCCACAATGAGCAGTTCTTC
cdr3_aa: CAISELSGIHNEQFF